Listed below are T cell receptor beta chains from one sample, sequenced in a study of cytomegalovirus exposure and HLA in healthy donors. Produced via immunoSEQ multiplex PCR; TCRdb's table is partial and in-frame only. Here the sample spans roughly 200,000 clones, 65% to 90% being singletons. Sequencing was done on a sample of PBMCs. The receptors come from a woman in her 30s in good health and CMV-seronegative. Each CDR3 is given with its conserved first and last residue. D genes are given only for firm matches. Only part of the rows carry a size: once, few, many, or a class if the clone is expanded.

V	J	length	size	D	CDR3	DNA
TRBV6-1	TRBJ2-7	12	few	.	CASSEQRDEQYF	TGTGCCAGCAGTGAGCAGAGGGACGAGCAGTACTTC
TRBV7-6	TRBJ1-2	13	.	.	CASSLVMGQGYTF	TGTGCCAGCAGCTTAGTGATGGGGCAGGGCTACACCTTC
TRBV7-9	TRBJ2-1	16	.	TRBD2	CASSPGPSGSHNEQFF	TGTGCCAGCAGCCCAGGGCCTAGCGGGAGCCACAATGAGCAGTTCTTC
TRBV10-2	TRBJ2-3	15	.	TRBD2	CASSPTSGGGDTQYF	TGCGCCAGCAGCCCTACTAGCGGGGGAGGTGATACGCAGTATTTT
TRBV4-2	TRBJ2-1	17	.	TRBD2	CASSQGAGAGGYNEQFF	TGTGCCAGCAGCCAAGGGGCAGGTGCGGGAGGGTACAATGAGCAGTTCTTC
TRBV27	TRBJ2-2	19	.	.	CASSLISWGLVDNTGELFF	TGTGCCAGCAGTTTAATAAGCTGGGGGCTGGTCGATAACACCGGGGAGCTGTTTTTT
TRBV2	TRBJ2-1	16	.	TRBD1	CASSNIRDRGMNEQFF	TGTGCCAGCAGCAATATCCGGGACAGGGGAATGAATGAGCAGTTCTTC
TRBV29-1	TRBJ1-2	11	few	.	CSVSGQYGYTF	TGCAGCGTTTCCGGTCAATATGGCTACACCTTC
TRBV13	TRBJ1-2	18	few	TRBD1	CASSSTGTGAITNYGYTF	TGTGCCAGCAGCTCAACCGGGACAGGGGCAATTACTAACTATGGCTACACCTTC
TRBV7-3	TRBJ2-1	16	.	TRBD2	CASSLRSGSSYNEQFF	TGTGCCAGCAGCTTAAGAAGCGGGAGCTCCTACAATGAGCAGTTCTTC
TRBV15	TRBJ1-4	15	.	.	CATSRDTRVGEKLFF	TGTGCCACCAGCAGAGATACCAGGGTGGGTGAAAAACTGTTTTTT